What follows describes a single TCR beta chain. Its antigen is undetermined. Germline lookup yields CDR1 SGHRS and CDR2 YFSETQ. There are 13 residues in the CDR3. The V gene lost 6 bases and the J gene lost 1 base, with 10 bases spanning the gap. The data originate from a study of T cell repertoires in cytomegalovirus infection. Across the study: Indicated by public TCR beta signatures were CMV infection and matching HLA type. Study outcomes and limitations: Using cumulative public TCR beta family frequency, the authors identified those who carried CMV together with the relevant HLA. The ex vivo response showed dominance by HLA-C-restricted CMV-specific TCR beta clonotypes.

TCRdb re-derived calls from the reads in MiXCR, one entry per CDR3 protein. The top ten clones hold around 20% of a sample with 150,000 or so distinct CDR3 sequences, approximately 17% of them seen once. The specimen sequenced was CD8+ T cells from PBMCs. The chain joins TRBV5-1 to TRBJ1-1; D not resolved. This receptor was identified in a human donor in good health (CMV status not recorded). Some clones in this sample may be carry-over from other donors' samples. The CDR3 protein is CASTGSTNTEAFF. The CDR3 nucleotides read TGCGCCAGCACGGGATCGACGAACACTGAAGCTTTCTTT. Looking up the rest from reference TRBV5-1 and TRBJ1-1 gives the full variable domain: KAGVTQTPRYLIKTRGQQVTLSCSPISGHRSVSWYQQTPGQGLQFLFEYFSETQRNKGNFPGRFSGRQFSNSRSEMNVSTLELGDSALYLCASTGSTNTEAFFGQGTRLTVV.